The clone carrying this TCR beta chain was found a few times. There are 11 residues in the CDR3. The germline V gene encodes CDR1 MNHEY and CDR2 SVGAGI. V trimming: 11 bases; J trimming: 9 bases; junction bases outside the gene matches: 5. Under the authors' procedure: Researchers report that nucleated cell counts were estimated from reference gene primer amplification. The protocol was immunoSEQ multiplex PCR, while the TCRdb copy is restricted to in-frame clones and leaves out a portion. V, J and clone size reflect that table, while D and trimming were determined from the DNA. In the table there are around 280,000 clones, about nine tenths of which are singletons. This sample is part of a study of blood T cell repertoires in COVID-19. Study-wide context: Samples taken during acute and convalescent COVID-19 were collected in the United States, Italy and Spain. Sources were T cells, B-cell-depleted T cells, or PBMCs; the material itself was cDNA or gDNA.

The gene calls are TRBV6-5 and TRBJ1-5; 9 positions match TRBD1. The clonotype comes from a woman aged 50 to 65 who had recovered from COVID-19. Sequencing was carried out using peripheral blood. CDR3 sequence: CAGGTGRPQHF. CDR3 nucleotide sequence: TGTGCCGGCGGGACAGGGCGGCCCCAGCATTTT.